The TCR beta chain under discussion was sequenced for a study of response to subunit inactivated influenza vaccine. The germline V gene has CDR1 SGHRS and CDR2 YFSETQ. The ends were cut back, 1 base at V and 1 base at J, with 8 bases in the middle. The CDR3 runs to 14 residues. TCRdb re-called the RT-PCR reads with MiXCR, one entry per CDR3 protein. The sample consists of 300,000 to 350,000 distinct CDR3 sequences, just over 20% of them appearing once. This clonotype was recorded a few times. This chain uses TRBV5-1 with TRBJ1-1; D may be TRBD1 (6 bases). This TCR was recovered from a man in his fifties or sixties who received an inactivated influenza vaccine. Specimen: PBMCs from blood, collected roughly 20 months after vaccination. CDR3 amino acids: CASSLTGSNTEAFF. CDR3 sequence (DNA): TGCGCCAGCAGCTTGACAGGGTCGAACACTGAAGCTTTCTTT.